This TCR beta chain originates from a study of siplizumab effects on memory and regulatory T cells. Study-wide findings and caveats: Tregs that proliferated in siplizumab cultures did not have their suppressive function confirmed. Neither a naive nor a memory phenotype was assignable to roughly 75-96% of proliferating CD4+ or CD8+ clones.

With respect to this clone: Antigen specificity is unknown.

Here immunoSEQ multiplex PCR was the method, and the copy in TCRdb shows in-frame clones only, minus some. The repertoire consists of under 140,000 clones, with roughly 92% occurring once and the leading ten covering 1% to 1.5%. Per the germline V gene, CDR1 is SGHAT and CDR2 is FQNNGV. This CDR3 spans 17 amino acids. V lost 1 base and J lost 4, with 17 bases in between. The sequenced sample consisted of CD4+ T cells sorted from blood. This clonotype originated in a human donor in good health. The chain has TRBV11-2 and TRBJ2-1; D may be TRBD2 (5 bases). The CDR3 sequence is CASSLGFEGTRYNEQFF. Written as DNA, the CDR3 is TGTGCCAGCAGCTTAGGTTTTGAGGGAACTCGATACAATGAGCAGTTCTTC. Complete variable domain (other parts from reference TRBV11-2 and TRBJ2-1): EAGVAQSPRYKIIEKRQSVAFWCNPISGHATLYWYQQILGQGPKLLIQFQNNGVVDDSQLPKDRFSAERLKGVDSTLKIQPAKLEDSAVYLCASSLGFEGTRYNEQFFGPGTRLTVL.